Listed here is a single TCR beta chain. Assay used: immunoSEQ multiplex PCR; TCRdb lists only in-frame clones, some missing. The table includes 74,000 or so clones, 90% to 95% detected once. The CDR3 loop spans 14 amino acids. This sample was included in a study of technical replicates of blood from a few donors. The origin of this receptor is a human donor in good health. What was sequenced was T cells isolated from PBMCs. V is TRBV21-1 and J is TRBJ2-7; the D call TRBD1 from the table was never checked on the DNA. TRBV21-1 is assigned pseudogene status. CDR3 protein: CASSKGPLPNEQYF. CDR3 in DNA: TGTGCCAGCAGCAAGGGCCCCCTACCCAACGAGCAGTACTTC.